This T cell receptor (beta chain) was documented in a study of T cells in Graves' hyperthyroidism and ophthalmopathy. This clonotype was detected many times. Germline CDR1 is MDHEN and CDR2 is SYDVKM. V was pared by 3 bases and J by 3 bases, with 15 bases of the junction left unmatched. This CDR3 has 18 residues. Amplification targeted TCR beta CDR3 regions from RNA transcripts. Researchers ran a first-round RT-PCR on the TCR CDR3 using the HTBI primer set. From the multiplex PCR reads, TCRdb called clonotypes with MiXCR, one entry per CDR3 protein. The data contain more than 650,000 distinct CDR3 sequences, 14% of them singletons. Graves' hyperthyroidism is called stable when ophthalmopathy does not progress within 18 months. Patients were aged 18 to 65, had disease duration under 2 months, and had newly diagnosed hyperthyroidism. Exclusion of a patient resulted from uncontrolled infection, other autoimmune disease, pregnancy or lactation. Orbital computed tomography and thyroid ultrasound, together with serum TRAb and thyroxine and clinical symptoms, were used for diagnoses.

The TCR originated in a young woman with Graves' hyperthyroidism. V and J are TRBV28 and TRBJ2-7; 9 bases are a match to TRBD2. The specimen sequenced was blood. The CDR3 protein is CASSLYGLAGTSVYEQYF. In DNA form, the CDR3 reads TGTGCCAGCAGTTTGTACGGGCTAGCGGGAACCTCAGTCTACGAGCAGTACTTC. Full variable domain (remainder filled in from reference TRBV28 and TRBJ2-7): DVKVTQSSRYLVKRTGEKVFLECVQDMDHENMFWYRQDPGLGLRLIYFSYDVKMKEKGDIPEGYSVSREKKERFSLILESASTNQTSMYLCASSLYGLAGTSVYEQYFGPGTRLTVT.